This T cell receptor (beta chain) came from a study of shared clonotypes between healthy human individuals. Study context: Donor composition was a couple of women and a few men, aged 18 to 49. For every donor, three CD4 naive, three CD4 memory, two CD8 naive and one CD8 memory plates were used. Overall study findings and caveats: Investigators expected sequencing depth to affect clonotype sharing among donors.

Generated by immunoSEQ multiplex PCR, the TCRdb table keeps only in-frame clones and is missing some. This sample carries about 1 million clones, about 70% of them seen once, and the ten largest clones take about 1.5%. The donors were all Caucasian adults (living in Nashville, Tennessee). This clone was seen a handful of times. Its antigen is not identified. The V gene end was trimmed by 3 bases and the J gene end by 1 base; junction bases not matched to a gene: 7. Germline V gene lookup returns CDR1 SGHRS and CDR2 YFSETQ. CDR3 size: 15 residues. The sequencing sample was made of memory CD4+ T cells sorted from blood. Subset meaning: CD45RA-negative fraction. This sequence joins TRBV5-1 and TRBJ2-7; 7 positions match TRBD1. This TCR came from a man aged 18 to 30 in good health. CDR3 protein: CASSSTGLGSYEQYF. The CDR3 DNA is TGCGCCAGCAGCTCGACAGGGTTAGGGTCCTACGAGCAGTACTTC. Filled out from reference TRBV5-1 and TRBJ2-7, the complete variable domain reads KAGVTQTPRYLIKTRGQQVTLSCSPISGHRSVSWYQQTPGQGLQFLFEYFSETQRNKGNFPGRFSGRQFSNSRSEMNVSTLELGDSALYLCASSSTGLGSYEQYFGPGTRLTVT.